This T cell receptor beta chain was captured by sequencing in a study of PD-1 blockade in classical Hodgkin lymphoma. General study results and limits: The drivers behind the repertoire differences, possibly disease activity or prior therapy, remain undefined.

Here immunoSEQ multiplex PCR was the method, and the copy in TCRdb shows in-frame clones only, minus some. The sample consists of tens of thousands of clones, about 88% of them appearing once. On this clone itself: Its antigen is not known.

The patients all showed relapse after autologous stem cell transplantation, while their brentuximab vedotin exposure varied. Germline assignment: CDR1 SGHRS and CDR2 YFSETQ. V was cut by 0 bases and J by 0 bases, with 10 bases left in between. The CDR3 has 15 amino acids. This clonotype was sampled from a human donor with classical Hodgkin lymphoma. The chain joins TRBV5-1 to TRBJ2-7; no reliable D call. The specimen comprised peripheral blood mononuclear cells (PBMCs), sampled before the second cycle of nivolumab. CDR3 sequence: CASSLGSPDSYEQYF. The CDR3 region has the DNA TGCGCCAGCAGCTTGGGCAGCCCAGACTCCTACGAGCAGTACTTC.